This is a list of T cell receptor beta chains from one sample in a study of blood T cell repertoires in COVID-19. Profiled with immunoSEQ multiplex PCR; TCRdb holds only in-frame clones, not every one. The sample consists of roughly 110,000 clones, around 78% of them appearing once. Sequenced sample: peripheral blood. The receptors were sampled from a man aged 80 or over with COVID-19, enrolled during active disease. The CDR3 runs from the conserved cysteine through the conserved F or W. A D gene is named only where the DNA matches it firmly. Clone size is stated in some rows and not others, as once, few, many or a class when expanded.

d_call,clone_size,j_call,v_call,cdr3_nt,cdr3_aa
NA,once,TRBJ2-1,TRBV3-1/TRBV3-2,TGTGCCAGCAGCCAAGATGGTTCCGGGAGTTCCTACAATGAGCAGTTCTTC,CASSQDGSGSSYNEQFF
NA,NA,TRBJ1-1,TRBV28,TGTGCCAGCAGTTTAAGGACAGCGAACACTGAAGCTTTCTTT,CASSLRTANTEAFF
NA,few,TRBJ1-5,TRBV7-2,TGTGCCAGCAGCTCCCAGGGGAATAGCAATCAGCCCCAGCATTTT,CASSSQGNSNQPQHF
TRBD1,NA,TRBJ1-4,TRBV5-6,TGTGCCAGCAGCGGAGGGACAGGGATCAAACTGTTTTTT,CASSGGTGIKLFF
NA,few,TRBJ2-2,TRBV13,TGTGCCAGCAGCTTAGTGGCGGGAACGAACACCGGGGAGCTGTTTTTT,CASSLVAGTNTGELFF
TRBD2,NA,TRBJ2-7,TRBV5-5,TGTGCCAGCAGCTTGGGCGGGAGATACGAGCAGTACTTC,CASSLGGRYEQYF
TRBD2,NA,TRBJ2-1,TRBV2,TGTGCCAGCAGTGAATGGACTAGCGGGCTTTACAATGAGCAGTTCTTC,CASSEWTSGLYNEQFF
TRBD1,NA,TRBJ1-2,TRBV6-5,TGTGCCAGCAGGGCAGGGGGCGCCAATAGTTATGGCTACACCTTC,CASRAGGANSYGYTF
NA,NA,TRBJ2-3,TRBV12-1,TGTGCCAGCAGCTTGGATGGACTAGCGGAAGTCACAGATACGCAGTATTTT,CASSLDGLAEVTDTQYF
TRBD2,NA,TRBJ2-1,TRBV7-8,TGTGCCAGCAGCACCCGACTAGCGGGAGATTCCTTCTCAAGTGAGCAGTTCTTC,CASSTRLAGDSFSSEQFF
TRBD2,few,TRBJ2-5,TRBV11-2,TGTGCCAGCAGACCTAGCCCTAGCGGGGACGGGGAAGAGACCCAGTACTTC,CASRPSPSGDGEETQYF
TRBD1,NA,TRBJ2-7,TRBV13,TGTGCCAGCAGCTTACCCCGGGACAGGGACTCCTACGAGCAGTACTTC,CASSLPRDRDSYEQYF
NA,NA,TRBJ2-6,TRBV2,TGTGCGATAGGCCAGGGAATGGTCTCTGGGGCCAACGTCCTGACTTTC,CAIGQGMVSGANVLTF
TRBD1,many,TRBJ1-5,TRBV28,TGTGCCAGCAGTTTAACGGCGGCAGGGGGTCAGCCCCAGCATTTT,CASSLTAAGGQPQHF
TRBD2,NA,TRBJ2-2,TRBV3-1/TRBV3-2,TGTGCCAGCAGCCTAGCGGGAGGGGCCGGGGAGCTGTTTTTT,CASSLAGGAGELFF
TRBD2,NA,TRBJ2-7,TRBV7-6,TGTGCCAGCAGCTCCCTAGTCCTAGCGGGAGCCGGCTACGAGCAGTACTTC,CASSSLVLAGAGYEQYF
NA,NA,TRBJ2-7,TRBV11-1,TGTGCCAGCAGCCCGATCGCAGCGAGGTACGAGCAGTACTTC,CASSPIAARYEQYF
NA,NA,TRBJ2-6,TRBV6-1,TGTGCCAGCAGTGAACTCTCCGGGGCCAACGTCCTGACTTTC,CASSELSGANVLTF
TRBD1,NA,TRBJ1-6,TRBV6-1,TGTGCCAGCAGTGGACGGACAGGGCTTGGGACTAATTCACCCCTCCACTTT,CASSGRTGLGTNSPLHF
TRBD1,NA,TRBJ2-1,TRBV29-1,TGCAGCGTTGAAGGGCAGGGGGTCAACAATGAGCAGTTCTTC,CSVEGQGVNNEQFF
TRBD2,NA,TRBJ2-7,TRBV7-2,TGTGCCAGCAGCCCCACATTGAGCGGGAGGTCGGGCTACGAGCAGTACTTC,CASSPTLSGRSGYEQYF
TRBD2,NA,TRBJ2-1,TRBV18,TGTGCCAGCTCGACTAGCGGGAGTATGAATGAGCAGTTCTTC,CASSTSGSMNEQFF
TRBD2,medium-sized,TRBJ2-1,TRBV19,TGTGCCAGTAGTATTGGACTAGCCGGCGAGCAGTTCTTC,CASSIGLAGEQFF
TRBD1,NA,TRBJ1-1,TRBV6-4,TGTGCTCAGAGGGCGTTACAGGGGCGGAACATGGAGAACACTGAAGCTTTCTTT,CAQRALQGRNMENTEAFF
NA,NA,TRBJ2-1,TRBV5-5,TGTGCCAGCAGCCCCAGGAATGAGCAGTTCTTC,CASSPRNEQFF
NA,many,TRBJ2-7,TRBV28,TGTGCCAGCAGACAATCAGTGCTCTACGAGCAGTACTTC,CASRQSVLYEQYF
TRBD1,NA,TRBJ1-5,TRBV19,TGTGCCAGTAGTATAGAGGCAGGGGGGTATCAGCCCCAGCATTTT,CASSIEAGGYQPQHF
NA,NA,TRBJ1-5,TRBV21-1,TGTGCCAGCAGGGCAGCCCTGACAGCGTCCAGGAAGCCCCAGCATTTT,CASRAALTASRKPQHF
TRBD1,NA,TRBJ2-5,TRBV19,TGTGCCAGTAGTGCTCCGGGACAGAGGGAGACCCAGTACTTC,CASSAPGQRETQYF
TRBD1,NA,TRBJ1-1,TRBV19,TGTGCCAGTAGTATGGGCCTAGGGGGCGGCACTGAAGCTTTCTTT,CASSMGLGGGTEAFF
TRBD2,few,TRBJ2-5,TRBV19,TGTGCCAGTAGTAAACTAGCGGGAGGAGAGACCCAGTACTTC,CASSKLAGGETQYF
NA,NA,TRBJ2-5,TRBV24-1,TGTGCCACCAGTGATTTGCGTAAGGGGGAAGAGACCCAGTACTTC,CATSDLRKGEETQYF
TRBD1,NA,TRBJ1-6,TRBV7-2,TGTGCCAGCAGCTTAGATTGGACAGGAATAAATTCACCCCTCCACTTT,CASSLDWTGINSPLHF
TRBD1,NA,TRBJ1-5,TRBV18,TGTGCCAGCTCACCGGGACAGGGAGGACAGCCCCAGCATTTT,CASSPGQGGQPQHF
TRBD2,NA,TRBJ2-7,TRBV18,TGTGCCAGCTCACAAGGGACTAGCGCTAAAGGAGACGAGCAGTACTTC,CASSQGTSAKGDEQYF
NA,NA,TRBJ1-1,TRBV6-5,TGTGCCAGCAGTTACAGGGGCTCGGGCACTGAAGCTTTCTTT,CASSYRGSGTEAFF
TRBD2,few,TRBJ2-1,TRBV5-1,TGCGCCAGCAGCTTGGCGGGACTAGCGGGAGGGAATGAGCAGTTCTTC,CASSLAGLAGGNEQFF
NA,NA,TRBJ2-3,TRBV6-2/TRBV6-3,TGTGCCAGCAGTTATTTAGTCGGACAGAGCACAGATACGCAGTATTTT,CASSYLVGQSTDTQYF
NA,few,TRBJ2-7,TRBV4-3,TGCGCCAGCAGCCCCCTTTGGGGCAGCCCTCTCGAGCAGTACTTC,CASSPLWGSPLEQYF
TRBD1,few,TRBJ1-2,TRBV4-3,TGCGCCAGCAGCCGGCGACAGGGCACCAACTATGGCTACACCTTC,CASSRRQGTNYGYTF
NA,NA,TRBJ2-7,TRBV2,TGTGCCAGCACGGCAGGGGCCGCCTACGAGCAGTACTTC,CASTAGAAYEQYF
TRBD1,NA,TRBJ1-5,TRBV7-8,TGTGCCAGCAGCCTTAGACCCAGGGGGCGGCAGCCCCAGCATTTT,CASSLRPRGRQPQHF
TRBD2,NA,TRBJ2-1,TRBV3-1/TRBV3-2,TGTGCCAGCAGTCCCGCTAGCGGCTCCTACAATGAGCAGTTCTTC,CASSPASGSYNEQFF
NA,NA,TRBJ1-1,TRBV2,TGTGCCAGCAGAAAGGACATAAACACTGAAGCTTTCTTT,CASRKDINTEAFF
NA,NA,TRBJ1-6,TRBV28,TGTGCCAGCAGTTTATTGGGGGGGGATTCACCCCTCCACTTT,CASSLLGGDSPLHF
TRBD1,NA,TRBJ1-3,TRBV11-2,TGTGCCAGCAGCCAGACAGGGGGCATTGGAAACACCATATATTTT,CASSQTGGIGNTIYF
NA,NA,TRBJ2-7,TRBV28,TGTGCCAGCAGTTTGTCTGGTGTATTGCGGTTGGACTACGAGCAGTACTTC,CASSLSGVLRLDYEQYF
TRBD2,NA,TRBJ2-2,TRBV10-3,TGTGCCATCAGAAGTAGCGGGAGTAAGGACACCGGGGAGCTGTTTTTT,CAIRSSGSKDTGELFF
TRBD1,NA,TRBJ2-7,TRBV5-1,TGCGCCAGCAGCCTACAGGGGGCATCCGGGGACGAGCAGTACTTC,CASSLQGASGDEQYF
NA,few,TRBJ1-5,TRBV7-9,TGTGCCAGCAGCTTAGGCGGGTATAGCAATCAGCCCCAGCATTTT,CASSLGGYSNQPQHF
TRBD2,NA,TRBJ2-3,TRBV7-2,TGTGCCAGCACCCTATGGGGGGGGAAAGGAGATACGCAGTATTTT,CASTLWGGKGDTQYF
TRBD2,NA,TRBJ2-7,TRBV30,TGTGCCTGGAGTGTACCGGGGGGCTCCTACGAGCAGTACTTC,CAWSVPGGSYEQYF